The source of this T cell receptor beta chain is a study of monozygotic twins with inflammatory bowel disease. TCRdb reprocessed the 5' RACE reads and stores each CDR3 protein as one record, lacking DNA. The table counts 300,000 to 450,000 distinct CDR3 sequences; just over 2.5% lies in the top ten. As regards this clonotype: The antigen is not known.

It was from whole blood, with no T cell sorting, that total RNA was isolated. Study outcomes and limitations: Findings did not support one strong IBD-associated signal or clonotype.

This CDR3 is 13 amino acids long. Germline values: CDR1 GTSNPN, CDR2 SVGIG (reference sequence). The TCR sequence derives from a human donor with ulcerative colitis or Crohn's disease, or a healthy co-twin of an affected twin (not recorded which). The chain has TRBV30 and TRBJ1-2. The sample taken for sequencing was blood. The CDR3 loop is CAWSLQSVYGYTF.